This T cell receptor (beta chain) was identified during a study of T cells in localized non-small cell lung cancer. Broader study findings: Longer overall survival accompanied higher blood T cell density. Uninvolved adjacent lung, not tumor, had the highest T cell clonality. Median roughly 57 top-100 tumor clones were shared with paired adjacent lung. The study sequenced only one region of the tumor. As a result, intratumor heterogeneity could not be excluded and remains possible.

The repertoire was sequenced with immunoSEQ multiplex PCR; TCRdb's copy has only in-frame clones and lacks some. The sample lists some 10,000 clones, roughly 84% occurring once. There are 12 residues in the CDR3. Germline loops: CDR1 SEHNR, CDR2 FQNEAQ (reference sequence). As to this clone: Its target is not known. The junction differs from germline at one of its ends, possibly a read error.

The chain carries TRBV7-9 and TRBJ1-2; 9 bases line up with TRBD1. The material was peripheral blood, obtained before any cancer treatment. The receptor was isolated from a male donor aged 60 or older with stage III lung adenocarcinoma. In nucleotides, the CDR3 is TGTGCCAGCAGCTTAGAGCCGGGACAGGGAATCTTC. Its protein is CASSLEPGQGIF.